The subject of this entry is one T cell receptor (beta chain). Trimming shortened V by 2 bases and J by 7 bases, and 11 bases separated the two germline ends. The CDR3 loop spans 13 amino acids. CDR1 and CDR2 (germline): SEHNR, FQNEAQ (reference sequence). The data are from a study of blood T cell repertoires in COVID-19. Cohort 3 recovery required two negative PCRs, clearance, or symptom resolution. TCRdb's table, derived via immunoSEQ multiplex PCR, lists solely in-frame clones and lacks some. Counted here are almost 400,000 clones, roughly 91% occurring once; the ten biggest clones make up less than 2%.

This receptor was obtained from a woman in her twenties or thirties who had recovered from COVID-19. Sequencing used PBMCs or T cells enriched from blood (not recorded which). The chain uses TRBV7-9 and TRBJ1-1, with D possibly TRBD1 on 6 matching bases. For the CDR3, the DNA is TGTGCCAGCAGCTTAACGGCAGGGGTTGAAGCTTTCTTT. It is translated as CASSLTAGVEAFF.